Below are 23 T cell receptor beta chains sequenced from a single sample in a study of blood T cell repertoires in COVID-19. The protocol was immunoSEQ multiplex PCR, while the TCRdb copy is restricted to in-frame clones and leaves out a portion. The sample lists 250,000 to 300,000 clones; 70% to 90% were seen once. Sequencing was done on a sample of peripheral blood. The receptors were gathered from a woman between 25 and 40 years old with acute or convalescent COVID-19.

The CDR3 region has the DNA TGTGCCAGTACCCCAGGGGACAGGGTGGTGAACACTGAAGCTTTCTTT. Its protein is CASTPGDRVVNTEAFF. V is TRBV7-8 and J is TRBJ1-1, with 9 bases fitting TRBD1. V was clipped by 9 bases and J by 0 bases; unmatched bases: 11. CDR1 is SGHVS, CDR2 FQNEAQ, per germline. The CDR3 covers 16 residues.

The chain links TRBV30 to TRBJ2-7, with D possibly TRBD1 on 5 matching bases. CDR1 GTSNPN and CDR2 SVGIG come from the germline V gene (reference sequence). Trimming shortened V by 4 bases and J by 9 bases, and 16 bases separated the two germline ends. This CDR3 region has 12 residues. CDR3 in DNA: TGTGCCTGGACTCAGGCAGGGCCTGGGCAGTACTTC. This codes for CAWTQAGPGQYF. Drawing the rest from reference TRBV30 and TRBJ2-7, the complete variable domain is SQTIHQWPATLVQPVGSPLSLECTVEGTSNPNLYWYRQAAGRGLQLLFYSVGIGQISSEVPQNLSASRPQDRQFILSSKKLLLSDSGFYLCAWTQAGPGQYFGPGTRLTVT.

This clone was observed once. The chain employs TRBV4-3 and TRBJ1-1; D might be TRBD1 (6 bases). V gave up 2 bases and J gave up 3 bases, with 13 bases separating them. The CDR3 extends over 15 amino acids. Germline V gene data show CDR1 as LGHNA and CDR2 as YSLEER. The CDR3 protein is CASSQTGSTYTEAFF. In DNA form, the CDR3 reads TGCGCCAGCAGCCAAACAGGGTCCACGTACACTGAAGCTTTCTTT.

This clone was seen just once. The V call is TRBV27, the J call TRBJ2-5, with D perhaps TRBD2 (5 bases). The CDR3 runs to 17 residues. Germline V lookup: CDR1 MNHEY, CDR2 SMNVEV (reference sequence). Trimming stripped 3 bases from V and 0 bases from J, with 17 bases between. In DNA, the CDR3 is TGTGCCAGCAGTTTCGGTTGGCAGAGGGCCCACCAAGAGACCCAGTACTTC. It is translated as CASSFGWQRAHQETQYF.

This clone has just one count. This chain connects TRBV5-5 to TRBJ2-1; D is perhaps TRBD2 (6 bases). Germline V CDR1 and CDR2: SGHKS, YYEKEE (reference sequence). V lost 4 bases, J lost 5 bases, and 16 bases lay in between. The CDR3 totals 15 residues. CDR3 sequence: CASSRFGGVDNEQFF. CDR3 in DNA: TGTGCCAGCAGCCGTTTCGGGGGAGTCGACAATGAGCAGTTCTTC.

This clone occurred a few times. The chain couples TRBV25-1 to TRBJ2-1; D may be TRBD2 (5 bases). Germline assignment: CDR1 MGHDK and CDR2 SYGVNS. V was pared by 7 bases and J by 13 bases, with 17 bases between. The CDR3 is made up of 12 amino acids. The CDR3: CASNQISGEQFF. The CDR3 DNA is TGTGCCAGCAACCAGATAAGCGGTGAACAGTTCTTC.

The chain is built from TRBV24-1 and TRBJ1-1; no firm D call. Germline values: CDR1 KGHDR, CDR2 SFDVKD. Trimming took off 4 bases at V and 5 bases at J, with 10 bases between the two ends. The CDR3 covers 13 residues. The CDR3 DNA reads TGTGCCACCAGTGACGGCGCGGAGACTGAAGCTTTCTTT. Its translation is CATSDGAETEAFF.

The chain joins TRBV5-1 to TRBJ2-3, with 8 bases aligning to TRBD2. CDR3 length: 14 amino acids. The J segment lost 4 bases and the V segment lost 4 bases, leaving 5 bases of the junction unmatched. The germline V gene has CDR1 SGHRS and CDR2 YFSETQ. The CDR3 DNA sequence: TGCGCCAGCAGCCCGGGACTAGATGCAGATACGCAGTATTTT. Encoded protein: CASSPGLDADTQYF. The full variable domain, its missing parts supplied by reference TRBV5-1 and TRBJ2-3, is KAGVTQTPRYLIKTRGQQVTLSCSPISGHRSVSWYQQTPGQGLQFLFEYFSETQRNKGNFPGRFSGRQFSNSRSEMNVSTLELGDSALYLCASSPGLDADTQYFGPGTRLTVL.

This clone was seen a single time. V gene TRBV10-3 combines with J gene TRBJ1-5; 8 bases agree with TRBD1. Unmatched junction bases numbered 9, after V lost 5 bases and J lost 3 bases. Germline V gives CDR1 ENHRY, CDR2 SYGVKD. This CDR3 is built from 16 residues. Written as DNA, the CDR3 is TGTGCCATCAGTCAGGGGGCAGGTGGTAACAATCAGCCCCAGCATTTT. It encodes CAISQGAGGNNQPQHF.

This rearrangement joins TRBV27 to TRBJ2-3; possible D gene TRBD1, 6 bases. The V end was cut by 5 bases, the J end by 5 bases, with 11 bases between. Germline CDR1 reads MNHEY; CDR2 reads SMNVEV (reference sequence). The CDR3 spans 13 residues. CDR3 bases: TGTGCCAGCAGTCCCATGACAGGAGATACGCAGTATTTT. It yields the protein CASSPMTGDTQYF.

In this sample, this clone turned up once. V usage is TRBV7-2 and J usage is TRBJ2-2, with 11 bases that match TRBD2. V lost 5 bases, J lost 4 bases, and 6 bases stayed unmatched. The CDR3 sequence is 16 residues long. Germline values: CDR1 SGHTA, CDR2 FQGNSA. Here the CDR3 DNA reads TGTGCCAGCAGCCCCAGAGGACTAGCGGGCACCGGGGAGCTGTTTTTT. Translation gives CASSPRGLAGTGELFF.

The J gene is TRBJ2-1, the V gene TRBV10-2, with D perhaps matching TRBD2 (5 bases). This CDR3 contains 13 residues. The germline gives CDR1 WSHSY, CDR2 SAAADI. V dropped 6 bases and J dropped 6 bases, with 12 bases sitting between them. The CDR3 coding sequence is TGCGCCAGCAGGTCCAGCGGAGGCAATGAGCAGTTCTTC. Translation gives CASRSSGGNEQFF.

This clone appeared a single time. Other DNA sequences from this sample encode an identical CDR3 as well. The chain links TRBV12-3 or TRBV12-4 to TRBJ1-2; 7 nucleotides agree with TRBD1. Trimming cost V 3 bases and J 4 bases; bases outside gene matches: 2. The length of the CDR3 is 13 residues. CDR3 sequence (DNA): TGTGCCAGCAGTTTTAGGGGGCGCTATGGCTACACCTTC. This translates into CASSFRGRYGYTF.

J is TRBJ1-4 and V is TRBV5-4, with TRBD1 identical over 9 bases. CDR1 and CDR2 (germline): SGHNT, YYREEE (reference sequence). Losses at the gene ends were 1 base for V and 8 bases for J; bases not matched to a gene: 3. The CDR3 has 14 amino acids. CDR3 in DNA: TGTGCCAGCAGCTTGACACAGGGGGCGGAAAAACTGTTTTTT. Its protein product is CASSLTQGAEKLFF.

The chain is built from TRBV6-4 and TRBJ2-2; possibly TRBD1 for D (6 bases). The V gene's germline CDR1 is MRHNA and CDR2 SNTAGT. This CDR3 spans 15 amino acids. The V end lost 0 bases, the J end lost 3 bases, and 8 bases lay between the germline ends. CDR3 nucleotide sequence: TGTGCCAGCAGTGACTCAGAGGGGGACACCGGGGAGCTGTTTTTT. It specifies CASSDSEGDTGELFF.

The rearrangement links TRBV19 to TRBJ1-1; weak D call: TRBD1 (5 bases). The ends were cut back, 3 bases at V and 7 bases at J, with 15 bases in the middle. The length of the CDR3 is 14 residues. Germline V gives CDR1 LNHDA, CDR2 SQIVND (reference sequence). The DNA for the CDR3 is TGTGCCAGTAGTATCAGGCGAACGGACAATGAAGCTTTCTTT. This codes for CASSIRRTDNEAFF.

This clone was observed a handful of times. Written as DNA, the CDR3 is TGCGCCAGCAGCCAAGATCAGGGGGTAGGAACCGGGGAGCTGTTTTTT. Translating it yields CASSQDQGVGTGELFF. The rearrangement joins TRBV4-3 to TRBJ2-2; 7 nucleotides line up with TRBD1. The V gene's germline CDR1 is LGHNA and CDR2 YSLEER. The CDR3 totals 16 residues. Trimming cost V 0 bases and J 5 bases; bases outside gene matches: 6.

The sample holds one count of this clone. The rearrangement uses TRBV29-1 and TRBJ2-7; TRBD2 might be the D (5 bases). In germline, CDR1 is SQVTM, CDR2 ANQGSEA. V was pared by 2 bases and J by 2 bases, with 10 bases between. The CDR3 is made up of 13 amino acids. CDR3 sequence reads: CSVESGEPYEQYF. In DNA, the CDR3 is TGCAGCGTTGAATCCGGGGAGCCCTACGAGCAGTACTTC.

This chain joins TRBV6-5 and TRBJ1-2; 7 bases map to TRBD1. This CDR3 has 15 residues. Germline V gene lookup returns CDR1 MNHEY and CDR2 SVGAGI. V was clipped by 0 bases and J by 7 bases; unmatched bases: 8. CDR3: CASSYSAGGLFGYTF. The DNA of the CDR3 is TGTGCCAGCAGTTACTCAGCAGGGGGTCTCTTTGGCTACACCTTC.

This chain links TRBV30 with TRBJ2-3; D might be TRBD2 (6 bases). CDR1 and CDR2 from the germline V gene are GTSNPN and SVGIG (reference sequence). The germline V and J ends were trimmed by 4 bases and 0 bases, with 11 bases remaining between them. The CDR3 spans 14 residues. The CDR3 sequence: CAWKQRASTDTQYF. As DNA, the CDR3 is TGTGCCTGGAAACAGCGGGCCAGCACAGATACGCAGTATTTT.

CDR3 sequence reads: CASSLRGPRAKNIQYF. The CDR3 DNA follows: TGTGCCAGCAGCTTGCGGGGCCCTAGGGCCAAAAACATTCAGTACTTC. The chain employs TRBV11-3 and TRBJ2-4, with D perhaps matching TRBD2 (6 bases). The CDR3 totals 16 residues. Germline values: CDR1 SGHNT, CDR2 YENEEA. The germline V and J ends were trimmed by 3 bases and 1 base, with 13 bases remaining between them.

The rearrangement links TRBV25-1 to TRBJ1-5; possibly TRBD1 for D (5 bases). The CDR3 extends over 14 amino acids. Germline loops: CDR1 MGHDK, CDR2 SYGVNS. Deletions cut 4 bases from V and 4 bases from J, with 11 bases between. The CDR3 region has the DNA TGTGCCAGCAGTGGGGGTCCAGGGAATCAGCCCCAGCATTTT. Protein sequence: CASSGGPGNQPQHF.

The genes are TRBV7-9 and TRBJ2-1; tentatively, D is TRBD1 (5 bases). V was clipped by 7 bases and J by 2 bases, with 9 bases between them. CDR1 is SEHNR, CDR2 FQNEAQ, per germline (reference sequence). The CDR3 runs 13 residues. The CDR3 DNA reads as TGTGCCAGCAAGGGGCGGACCTACAATGAGCAGTTCTTC. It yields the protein CASKGRTYNEQFF.